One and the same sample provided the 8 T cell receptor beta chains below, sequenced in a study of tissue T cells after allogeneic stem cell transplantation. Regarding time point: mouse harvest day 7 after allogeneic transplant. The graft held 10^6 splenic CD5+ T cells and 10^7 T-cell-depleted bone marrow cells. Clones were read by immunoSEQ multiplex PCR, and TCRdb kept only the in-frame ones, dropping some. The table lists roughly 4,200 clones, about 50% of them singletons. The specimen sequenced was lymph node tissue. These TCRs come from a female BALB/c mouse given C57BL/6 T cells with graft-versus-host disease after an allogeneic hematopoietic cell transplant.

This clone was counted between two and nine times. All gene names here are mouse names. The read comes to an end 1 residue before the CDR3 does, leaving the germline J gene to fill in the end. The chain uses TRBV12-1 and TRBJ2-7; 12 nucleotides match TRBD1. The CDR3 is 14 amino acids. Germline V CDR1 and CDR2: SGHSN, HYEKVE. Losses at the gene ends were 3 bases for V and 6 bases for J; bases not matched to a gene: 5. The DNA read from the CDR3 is TGTGCCAGCTCTTCCGGGACAGGGGGCTTTGAACAGTAC. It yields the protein CASSSGTGGFEQY. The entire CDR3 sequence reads CASSSGTGGFEQYF.

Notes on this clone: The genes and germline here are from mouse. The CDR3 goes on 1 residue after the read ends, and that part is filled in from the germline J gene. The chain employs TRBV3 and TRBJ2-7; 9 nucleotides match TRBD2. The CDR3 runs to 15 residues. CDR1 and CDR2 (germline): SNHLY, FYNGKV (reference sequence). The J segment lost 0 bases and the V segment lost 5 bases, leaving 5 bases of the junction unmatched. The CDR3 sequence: CASSPGLGSSYEQYF. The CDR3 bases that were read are TGTGCCAGCAGCCCCGGACTGGGGAGCTCCTATGAACAGTAC. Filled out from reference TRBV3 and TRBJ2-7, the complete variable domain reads GPKVLQIPSHQIIDMGQMVTLNCDPVSNHLYFYWYKQILGQQMEFLVNFYNGKVMEKSKLFKDQFSVERPDGSYFTLKIQPTALEDSAVYFCASSPGLGSSYEQYFGPGTRLTVL.

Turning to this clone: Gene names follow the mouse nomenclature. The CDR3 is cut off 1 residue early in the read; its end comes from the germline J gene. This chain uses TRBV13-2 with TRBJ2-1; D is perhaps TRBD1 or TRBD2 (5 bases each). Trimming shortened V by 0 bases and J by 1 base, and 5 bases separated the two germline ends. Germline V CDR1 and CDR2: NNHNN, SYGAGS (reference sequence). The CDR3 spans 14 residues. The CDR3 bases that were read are TGTGCCAGCGGTGATGGGGGGAACTATGCTGAGCAGTTC. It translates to CASGDGGNYAEQF. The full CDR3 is CASGDGGNYAEQFF.

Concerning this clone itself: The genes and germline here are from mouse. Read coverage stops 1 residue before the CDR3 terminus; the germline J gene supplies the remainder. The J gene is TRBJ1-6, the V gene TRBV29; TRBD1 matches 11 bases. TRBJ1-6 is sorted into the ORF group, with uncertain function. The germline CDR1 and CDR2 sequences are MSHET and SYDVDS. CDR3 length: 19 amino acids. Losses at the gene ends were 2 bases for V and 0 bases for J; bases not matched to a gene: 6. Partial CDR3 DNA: TGTGCTAGCAGTTTAGAGGGGACAGGGGGACTTTCCTATAATTCGCCCCTCTAC. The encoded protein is CASSLEGTGGLSYNSPLY. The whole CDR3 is CASSLEGTGGLSYNSPLYF.

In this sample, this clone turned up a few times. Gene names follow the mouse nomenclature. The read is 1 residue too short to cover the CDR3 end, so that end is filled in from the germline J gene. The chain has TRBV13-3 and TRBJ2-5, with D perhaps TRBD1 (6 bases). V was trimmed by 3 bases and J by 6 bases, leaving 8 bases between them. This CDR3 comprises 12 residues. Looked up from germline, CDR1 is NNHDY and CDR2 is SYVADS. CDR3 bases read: TGTGCCAGCAGTGCCAGGGGCGACACCCAGTAC. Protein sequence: CASSARGDTQY. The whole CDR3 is CASSARGDTQYF. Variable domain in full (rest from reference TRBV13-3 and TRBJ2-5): EAAVTQSPRSKVAVTGGKVTLSCHQTNNHDYMYWYRQDTGHGLRLIHYSYVADSTEKGDIPDGYKASRPSQENFSLILELASLSQTAVYFCASSARGDTQYFGPGTRLLVL.

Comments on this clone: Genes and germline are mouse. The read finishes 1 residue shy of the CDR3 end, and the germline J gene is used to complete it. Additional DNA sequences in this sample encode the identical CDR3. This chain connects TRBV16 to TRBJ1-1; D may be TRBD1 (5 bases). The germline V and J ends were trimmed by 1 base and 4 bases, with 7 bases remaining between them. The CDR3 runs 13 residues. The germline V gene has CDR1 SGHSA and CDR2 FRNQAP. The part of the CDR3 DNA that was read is TGTGCAAGCAGCTTAGTTGGGGGCACAGAAGTCTTC. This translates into CASSLVGGTEVF. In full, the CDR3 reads CASSLVGGTEVFF.

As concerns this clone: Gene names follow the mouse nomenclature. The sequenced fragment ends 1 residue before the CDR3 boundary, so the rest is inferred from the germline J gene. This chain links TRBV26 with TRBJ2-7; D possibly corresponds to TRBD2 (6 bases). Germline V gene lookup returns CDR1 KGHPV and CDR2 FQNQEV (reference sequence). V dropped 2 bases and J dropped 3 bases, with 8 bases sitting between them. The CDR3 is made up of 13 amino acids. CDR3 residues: CASSLATGYEQYF. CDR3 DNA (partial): TGTGCCAGCAGTCTGGCGACTGGCTATGAACAGTAC.

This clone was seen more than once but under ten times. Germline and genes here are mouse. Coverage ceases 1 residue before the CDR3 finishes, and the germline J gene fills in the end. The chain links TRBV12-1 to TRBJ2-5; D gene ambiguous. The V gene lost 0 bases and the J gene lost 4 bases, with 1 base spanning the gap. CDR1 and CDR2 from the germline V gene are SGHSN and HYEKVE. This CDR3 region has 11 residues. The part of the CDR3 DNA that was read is TGTGCCAGCTCTCTCGAAGACACCCAGTAC. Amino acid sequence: CASSLEDTQY. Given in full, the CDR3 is CASSLEDTQYF.